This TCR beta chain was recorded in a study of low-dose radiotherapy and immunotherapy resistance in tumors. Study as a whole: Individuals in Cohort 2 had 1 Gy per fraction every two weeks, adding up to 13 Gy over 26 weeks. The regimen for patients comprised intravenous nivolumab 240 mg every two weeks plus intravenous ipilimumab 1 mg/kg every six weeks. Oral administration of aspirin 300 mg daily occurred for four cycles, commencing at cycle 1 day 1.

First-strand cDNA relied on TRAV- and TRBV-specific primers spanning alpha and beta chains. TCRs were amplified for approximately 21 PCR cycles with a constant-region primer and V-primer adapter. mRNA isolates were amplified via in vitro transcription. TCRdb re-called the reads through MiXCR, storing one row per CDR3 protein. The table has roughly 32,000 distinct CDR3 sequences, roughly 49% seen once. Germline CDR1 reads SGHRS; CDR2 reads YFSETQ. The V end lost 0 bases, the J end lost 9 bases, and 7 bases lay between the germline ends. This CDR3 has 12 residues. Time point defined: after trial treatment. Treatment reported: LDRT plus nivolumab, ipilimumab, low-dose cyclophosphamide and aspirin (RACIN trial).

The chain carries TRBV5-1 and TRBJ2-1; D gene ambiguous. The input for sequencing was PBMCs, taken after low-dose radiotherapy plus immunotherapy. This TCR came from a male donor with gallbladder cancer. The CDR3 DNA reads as TGCGCCAGCAGCTTGGGCTGGACTGAGCAGTTCTTC. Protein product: CASSLGWTEQFF. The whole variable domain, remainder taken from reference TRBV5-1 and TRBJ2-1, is KAGVTQTPRYLIKTRGQQVTLSCSPISGHRSVSWYQQTPGQGLQFLFEYFSETQRNKGNFPGRFSGRQFSNSRSEMNVSTLELGDSALYLCASSLGWTEQFFGPGTRLTVL.